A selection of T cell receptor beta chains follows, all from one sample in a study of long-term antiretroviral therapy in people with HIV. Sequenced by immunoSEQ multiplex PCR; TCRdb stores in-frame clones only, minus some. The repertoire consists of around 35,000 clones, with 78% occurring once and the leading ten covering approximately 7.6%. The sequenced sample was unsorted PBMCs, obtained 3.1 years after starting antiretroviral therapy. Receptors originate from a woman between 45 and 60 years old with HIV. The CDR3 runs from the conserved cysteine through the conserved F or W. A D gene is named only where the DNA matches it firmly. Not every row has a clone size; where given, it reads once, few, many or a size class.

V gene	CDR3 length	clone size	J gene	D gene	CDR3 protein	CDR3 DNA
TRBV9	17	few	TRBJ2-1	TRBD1	CASSVAGQGGPYNEQFF	TGTGCCAGCAGCGTAGCGGGACAGGGAGGCCCCTACAATGAGCAGTTCTTC
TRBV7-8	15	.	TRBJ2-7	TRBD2	CASSLEVAGTYEQYF	TGTGCCAGCAGCTTGGAGGTAGCGGGGACCTACGAGCAGTACTTC
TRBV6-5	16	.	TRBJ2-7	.	CASSFKKGLPSYEQYF	TGTGCCAGCAGTTTTAAAAAAGGCCTCCCCTCCTACGAGCAGTACTTC
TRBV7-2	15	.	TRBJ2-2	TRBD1	CASSLEGAVTGELFF	TGTGCCAGCAGCTTAGAGGGGGCGGTGACCGGGGAGCTGTTTTTT
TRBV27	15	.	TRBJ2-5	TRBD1	CASSLVPGGLETQYF	TGTGCCAGCAGTTTAGTCCCAGGGGGATTAGAGACCCAGTACTTC
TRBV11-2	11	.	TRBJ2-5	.	CASSFQETQYF	TGTGCCAGCAGCTTTCAAGAGACCCAGTACTTC
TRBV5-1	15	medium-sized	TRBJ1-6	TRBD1	CASSLSGTADSPLHF	TGCGCCAGCAGCTTGTCGGGGACAGCGGATTCACCCCTCCACTTT
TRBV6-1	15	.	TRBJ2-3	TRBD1	CASSSRDRERNTQYF	TGTGCCAGCAGTTCCCGGGACAGGGAGAGAAATACGCAGTATTTT
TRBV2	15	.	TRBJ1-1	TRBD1	CASSEDQGANTEAFF	TGTGCCAGCAGTGAAGATCAGGGGGCAAACACTGAAGCTTTCTTT
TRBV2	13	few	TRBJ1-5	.	CASSESGFQPQHF	TGTGCCAGCAGTGAAAGCGGGTTTCAGCCCCAGCATTTT
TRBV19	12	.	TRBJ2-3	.	CASSLATDTQYF	TGTGCCAGTAGTTTGGCCACAGATACGCAGTATTTT
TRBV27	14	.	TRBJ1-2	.	CASSPIEQGFGYTF	TGTGCCAGCAGTCCGATCGAACAGGGCTTTGGCTACACCTTC
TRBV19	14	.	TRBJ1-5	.	CASSLALWGQPQHF	TGTGCCAGTAGTTTGGCACTCTGGGGTCAGCCCCAGCATTTT
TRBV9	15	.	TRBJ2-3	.	CASSLTISYTDTQYF	TGTGCCAGCAGCTTAACGATATCCTACACAGATACGCAGTATTTT
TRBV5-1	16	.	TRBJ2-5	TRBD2	CASSAGLAGLQETQYF	TGCGCCAGCAGCGCAGGACTAGCGGGTCTTCAAGAGACCCAGTACTTC
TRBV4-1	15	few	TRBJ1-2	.	CASSQDSRPLGGYTF	TGCGCCAGCAGCCAAGACTCACGGCCTCTCGGCGGCTACACCTTC
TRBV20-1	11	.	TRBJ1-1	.	CSARGFDEAFF	TGCAGTGCTAGAGGCTTTGATGAAGCTTTCTTT
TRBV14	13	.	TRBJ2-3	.	CASSQNLAYTQYF	TGTGCCAGCAGCCAAAACTTGGCATATACGCAGTATTTT
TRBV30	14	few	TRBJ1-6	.	CACGSIAYNSPLHF	TGTGCCTGTGGCAGTATTGCTTATAATTCACCCCTCCACTTT
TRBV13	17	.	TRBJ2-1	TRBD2	CASSFLERGGLFNEQFF	TGTGCCAGCAGCTTCCTAGAGCGGGGGGGCCTATTCAATGAGCAGTTCTTC
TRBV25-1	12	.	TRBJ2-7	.	CASGQSSYEQYF	TGTGCCAGCGGACAGAGTTCCTACGAGCAGTACTTC
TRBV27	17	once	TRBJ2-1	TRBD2	CASKRLAGGRTYNEQFF	TGTGCCAGCAAAAGACTAGCGGGGGGGCGGACCTACAATGAGCAGTTCTTC
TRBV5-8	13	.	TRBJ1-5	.	CASSLFFNQPQHF	TGTGCCAGCAGCTTGTTTTTTAATCAGCCCCAGCATTTT
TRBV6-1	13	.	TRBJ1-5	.	CASSAGGAQPQHF	TGTGCCAGCAGTGCCGGGGGCGCCCAGCCCCAGCATTTT
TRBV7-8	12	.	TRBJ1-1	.	CASSLWGIEAFF	TGTGCCAGCAGCTTATGGGGGATTGAAGCTTTCTTT
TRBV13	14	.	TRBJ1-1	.	CASSLGQGNTEAFF	TGTGCCAGCAGCTTAGGACAGGGGAACACTGAAGCTTTCTTT
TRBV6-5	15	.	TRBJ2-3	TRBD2	CASSPSGSDTDTQYF	TGTGCCAGCAGTCCAAGCGGGAGCGACACAGATACGCAGTATTTT
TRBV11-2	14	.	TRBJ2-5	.	CASSQRHLPETQYF	TGTGCCAGCAGCCAGAGACACCTCCCAGAGACCCAGTACTTC
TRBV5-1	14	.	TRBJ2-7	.	CASSRDTPSYEQYF	TGCGCCAGCAGCCGTGACACTCCTTCCTACGAGCAGTACTTC
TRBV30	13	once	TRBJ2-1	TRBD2	CASLAGGLMYQFF	TGTGCCTCCCTAGCGGGGGGGCTTATGTACCAGTTCTTC